This T cell receptor beta chain originates from a study of technical replicates of blood from a few donors (dated by TCRdb to 2016 to 2017). The method behind the library was the immunoSEQ multiplex PCR assay. This is the immuneACCESS table as TCRdb keeps it, with only in-frame sequences that have V and J called. A part of the clones is gone; compared with another copy, unresolved V genes explain less than half, and the rest is unexplained. The sample table records 95,000 to 100,000 clones; nearly 96% of these occur just once. 0.2% to 0.25% of the sample is held by the ten biggest clonotypes. Only one count was recorded for this clone. What antigen it recognizes has not been identified. Base qualities were left out, and no much larger clone turns up one base away. For CDR1 and CDR2, the germline V gene (reference sequence) lists MNHEY and SMNVEV. Including cysteine and phenylalanine, the CDR3 has 16 amino acids. Of all the DNA, just the CDR3 is kept, 48 bases in frame from base 1. Ends trimmed: V by 8 bases, J by 0 bases; bases unmatched to a gene: 12.

The origin of this receptor is a human donor in good health. The chain couples TRBV27 to TRBJ2-5, with 7 junctional bases fitting TRBD1. The sequenced sample was T cells isolated from PBMCs. The nucleotide sequence is given as TGTGCCAGCCGACCAACAGGGGTGGGGTACCAAGAGACCCAGTACTTC. This encodes CASRPTGVGYQETQYF.